The clone carrying this T cell receptor (beta chain) was detected a few times. V lost 8 bases and J lost 8, with 18 bases in between. Germline loops: CDR1 MNHNS, CDR2 SASEGT. CDR3 length equals 13 residues. The second PCR ran roughly 7 to 12 cycles with a sample-barcoded 5' primer and J-beta primers. TCRdb re-derived calls from the 5' RACE reads in MiXCR, one entry per CDR3 protein. The sample holds about 760,000 distinct CDR3 sequences, roughly three fifths seen once. The sample belongs to a study of blood T cells in healthy people across ages. The chain has TRBV6-1 and TRBJ1-2, with no clear D. The origin of this receptor is a man aged 35-49 years in good health. The sample consisted of blood. The CDR3 loop reads CASQPGSNGGYTF. Here the CDR3 DNA reads TGTGCCAGCCAGCCCGGATCCAACGGCGGCTACACCTTC.